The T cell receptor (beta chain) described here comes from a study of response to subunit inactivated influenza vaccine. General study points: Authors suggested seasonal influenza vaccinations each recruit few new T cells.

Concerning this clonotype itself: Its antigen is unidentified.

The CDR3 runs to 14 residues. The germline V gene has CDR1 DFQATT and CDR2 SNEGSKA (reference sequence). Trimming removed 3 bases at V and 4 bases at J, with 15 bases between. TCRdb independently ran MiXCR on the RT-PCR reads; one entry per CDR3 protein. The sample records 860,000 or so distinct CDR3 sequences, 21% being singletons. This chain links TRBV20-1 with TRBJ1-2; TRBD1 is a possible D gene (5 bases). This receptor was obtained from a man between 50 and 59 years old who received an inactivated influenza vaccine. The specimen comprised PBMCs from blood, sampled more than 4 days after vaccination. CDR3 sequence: CSARRFGGGYGYTF. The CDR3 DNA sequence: TGCAGTGCTAGGAGGTTCGGGGGAGGCTATGGCTACACCTTC.